Listed below are T cell receptor beta chains from one sample, sequenced in a study of blood T cells in healthy people across ages. TCRdb analysed the 5' RACE reads with MiXCR anew, one entry per CDR3 protein. The sample includes 1.2 million to 1.5 million distinct CDR3 sequences, 40% to 50% of them seen just once. Sequenced sample: blood. Every receptor here comes from a woman between 18 and 29 years old in good health. CDR3s include the opening cysteine and the closing phenylalanine or tryptophan. Each record gives: clone size, J gene, V gene, D gene, CDR3 protein, CDR3 DNA. A D gene is named only where the DNA matches it firmly. The size entry is marked missing in some rows and otherwise reads once, few, many or a size class.

>NA|TRBJ1-2|TRBV7-8|NA
CASSSGEGEGYGYTF
TGTGCCAGCAGCTCAGGCGAGGGAGAGGGCTATGGCTACACCTTC
>NA|TRBJ1-1|TRBV7-6|NA
CASSLQPMNTEAFF
TGTGCCAGCAGTCTACAGCCCATGAACACTGAAGCTTTCTTT
>NA|TRBJ2-3|TRBV6-5|NA
CASSYNPVPDTQYF
TGTGCCAGCAGTTACAACCCAGTGCCTGATACGCAGTATTTT
>few|TRBJ2-6|TRBV5-1|NA
CASKGGGDSGANVLTF
TGCGCCAGCAAGGGAGGGGGCGATTCTGGGGCCAACGTCCTGACTTTC
>NA|TRBJ2-3|TRBV5-1|NA
CASSPPLTYGTDTQYF
TGCGCCAGCAGCCCGCCCTTAACCTACGGCACAGATACGCAGTATTTT
>NA|TRBJ2-1|TRBV6-1|NA
CASSARDTTYEQFF
TGTGCCAGCAGTGCCCGGGACACTACCTACGAGCAGTTCTTC
>few|TRBJ2-4|TRBV5-6|NA
CASSLLGQNIQYF
TGTGCCAGCAGCTTGTTAGGGCAAAACATTCAGTACTTC
>NA|TRBJ2-1|TRBV10-1|NA
CTSSETNSYNEQFF
TGCACCAGCAGTGAGACCAACTCCTACAATGAGCAGTTCTTC
>NA|TRBJ1-5|TRBV12-3/TRBV12-4|NA
CASSVRRDQPQHF
TGTGCCAGCAGTGTGAGGAGGGATCAGCCCCAGCATTTT
>NA|TRBJ2-7|TRBV12-3/TRBV12-4|NA
CASSQANLDEQYF
TGTGCCAGCAGCCAAGCAAACCTTGATGAGCAGTACTTC
>few|TRBJ2-3|TRBV6-2/TRBV6-3|TRBD2
CASTGSGSYTQYF
TGTGCCAGCACGGGGAGCGGGAGTTATACGCAGTATTTT
>NA|TRBJ1-2|TRBV11-2|NA
CASRLLGAMEVYTF
TGTGCCAGCCGGCTTCTGGGGGCAATGGAGGTCTACACCTTC
>few|TRBJ1-2|TRBV12-3/TRBV12-4|TRBD1
CASSFPGGWGYTF
TGTGCCAGCAGTTTCCCAGGGGGTTGGGGCTACACCTTC
>NA|TRBJ1-2|TRBV10-3|NA
CAIREYMYGYTF
TGTGCCATCAGGGAGTACATGTATGGCTACACCTTC
>few|TRBJ1-3|TRBV29-1|NA
CSVSGANGNTIYF
TGCAGCGTTTCAGGGGCGAATGGAAACACCATATATTTT